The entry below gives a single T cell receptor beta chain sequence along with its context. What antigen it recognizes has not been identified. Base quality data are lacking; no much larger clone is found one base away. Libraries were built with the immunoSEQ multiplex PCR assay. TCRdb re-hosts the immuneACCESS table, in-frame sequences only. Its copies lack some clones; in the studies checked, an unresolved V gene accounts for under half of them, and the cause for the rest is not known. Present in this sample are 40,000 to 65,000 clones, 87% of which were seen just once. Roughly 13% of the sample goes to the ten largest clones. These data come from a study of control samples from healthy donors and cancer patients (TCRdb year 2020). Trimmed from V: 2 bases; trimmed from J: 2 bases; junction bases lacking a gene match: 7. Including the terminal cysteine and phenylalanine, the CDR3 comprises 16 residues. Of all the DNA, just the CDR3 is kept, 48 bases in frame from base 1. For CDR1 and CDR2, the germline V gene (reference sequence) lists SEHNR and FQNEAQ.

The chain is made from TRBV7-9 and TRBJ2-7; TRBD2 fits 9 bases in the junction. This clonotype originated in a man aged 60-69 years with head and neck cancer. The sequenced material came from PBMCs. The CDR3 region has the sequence CASSLNSGSIPYEQYF. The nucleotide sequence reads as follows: TGTGCCAGCAGCTTAAATAGCGGGAGTATCCCCTACGAGCAGTACTTC. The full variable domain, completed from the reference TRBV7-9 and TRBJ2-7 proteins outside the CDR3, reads DTGVSQNPRHKITKRGQNVTFRCDPISEHNRLYWYRQTLGQGPEFLTYFQNEAQLEKSRLLSDRFSAERPKGSFSTLEIQRTEQGDSAMYLCASSLNSGSIPYEQYFGPGTRLTVT.